This T cell receptor beta chain was retrieved from a study of blood T cell repertoires in COVID-19. The assay was immunoSEQ multiplex PCR, and TCRdb's table has in-frame clones only and misses some. The sample carries 100,000 to 140,000 clones, around 90% recorded once. Trimming stripped 3 bases from V and 4 bases from J, with 16 bases between. There are 15 residues in the CDR3. Germline CDR1 is LNHDA and CDR2 is SQIVND (reference sequence). Sequenced material: peripheral blood. The chain is built from TRBV19 and TRBJ2-7; possible D gene TRBD1, 6 bases. This receptor was obtained from a man aged 35-49 years with active or convalescent COVID-19. The chain's CDR3 is CASSIGSGRGYEQYF. The CDR3 DNA sequence: TGTGCCAGTAGTATTGGGTCGGGCAGGGGTTACGAGCAGTACTTC.